Each of the 18 T cell receptor beta chains below was sequenced from the same sample in a study of OX40 agonist ivuxolimab in advanced cancers. Data came from immunoSEQ multiplex PCR; TCRdb stores just in-frame clones and leaves some out. The sample shows about 94,000 clones, around 90% of them seen only once. The material sequenced was CD4+ or CD8+ T cells sorted from blood, taken in a trial of the OX40 agonist ivuxolimab. The receptors derive from an adult with an advanced solid tumor such as melanoma, head and neck, liver or kidney cancer.

V gene TRBV2 combines with J gene TRBJ2-3; D is unclear. V was cut by 7 bases and J by 0 bases, with 11 bases left in between. Germline V CDR1 and CDR2: SNHLY, FYNNEI. The CDR3 is made up of 14 amino acids. The chain's CDR3 is CASIETRSTDTQYF. The CDR3 DNA follows: TGTGCCAGCATCGAGACACGAAGCACAGATACGCAGTATTTT.

The chain links TRBV7-3 to TRBJ1-1; the D is unclear. CDR1 is SGHTA and CDR2 is FQGTGA in the germline V gene. This CDR3 spans 13 amino acids. Deletions cut 2 bases from V and 9 bases from J, with 13 bases between. CDR3 DNA sequence: TGTGCCAGCAGCTTATCGCCCGGCGAGCAAGCTTTCTTT. Translating gives CASSLSPGEQAFF.

The chain couples TRBV5-1 to TRBJ2-2, with unresolved D. Germline CDR1 reads SGHRS; CDR2 reads YFSETQ. The CDR3 sequence is 14 residues long. Trimming shortened V by 5 bases and J by 1 base, and 9 bases separated the two germline ends. Written as DNA, the CDR3 is TGCGCCAGCAGGGGTGTTCGGAACACCGGGGAGCTGTTTTTT. This translates into CASRGVRNTGELFF.

The chain joins TRBV5-4 to TRBJ1-2; 8 bases are shared with TRBD1. Germline V CDR1 and CDR2: SGHNT, YYREEE (reference sequence). The junction had 10 bases not matched to a gene; V was cut back by 5 bases and J by 4 bases. This CDR3 contains 15 residues. CDR3 DNA sequence: TGTGCCAGCAGTCGACAGGGGCCACCCCCCTATGGCTACACCTTC. The encoded protein is CASSRQGPPPYGYTF.

The chain joins TRBV28 to TRBJ1-5; D uncertain. V lost 10 bases and J 0 bases, leaving 10 bases between the germline ends. From germline, CDR1 is MDHEN and CDR2 SYDVKM. The CDR3 is 13 residues long. DNA of the CDR3: TGTGCCACCCAGATGAATAGCAATCAGCCCCAGCATTTT. Encoded protein: CATQMNSNQPQHF. The whole variable domain, filled in from reference TRBV28 and TRBJ1-5, reads DVKVTQSSRYLVKRTGEKVFLECVQDMDHENMFWYRQDPGLGLRLIYFSYDVKMKEKGDIPEGYSVSREKKERFSLILESASTNQTSMYLCATQMNSNQPQHFGDGTRLSIL.

This rearrangement joins TRBV5-6 to TRBJ2-1, with 8 bases that match TRBD2. This CDR3 spans 15 amino acids. Germline V gene sequence: CDR1 SGHDT, CDR2 YYEEEE. With 4 bases clipped from V and 6 bases from J, the junction kept 9 bases outside the gene matches. CDR3 amino acids: CASSPGLVNFNEQFF. As DNA, the CDR3 is TGTGCCAGCAGCCCGGGACTAGTCAACTTCAATGAGCAGTTCTTC.

This clone was picked up one time. The V call is TRBV11-2, the J call TRBJ1-1; D is undetermined. Germline V gene data show CDR1 as SGHAT and CDR2 as FQNNGV. The germline V and J ends were trimmed by 3 bases and 4 bases, with 12 bases remaining between them. This CDR3 comprises 14 residues. CDR3 sequence (DNA): TGTGCCAGCAGCTTGAAGCGTTTGGGCACTGAAGCTTTCTTT. It is translated as CASSLKRLGTEAFF.

The genes are TRBV7-9 and TRBJ1-1; possibly TRBD1 for D (5 bases). V dropped 0 bases and J dropped 0 bases, with 17 bases sitting between them. Germline V gives CDR1 SEHNR, CDR2 FQNEAQ (reference sequence). The CDR3 contains 18 residues. The CDR3 spells CASSLALAQSRVNTEAFF. The CDR3 bases are TGTGCCAGCAGCTTAGCCTTGGCTCAATCCAGGGTGAACACTGAAGCTTTCTTT.

The gene calls are TRBV7-2 and TRBJ1-1; tentatively, D is TRBD1 (5 bases). V dropped 5 bases and J dropped 5 bases, with 15 bases sitting between them. Germline V gene lookup returns CDR1 SGHTA and CDR2 FQGNSA. The CDR3 totals 14 residues. CDR3 sequence: CASSRGGVQTEAFF. For the CDR3, the DNA is TGTGCCAGCAGCCGGGGGGGGGTACAGACTGAAGCTTTCTTT.

V and J are TRBV5-8 and TRBJ1-1; D is uncertain. Trimming cost V 4 bases and J 2 bases, with 18 bases left between them. This CDR3 has 16 amino acids. CDR1 SGHTS and CDR2 YDEGEE come from the germline V gene. CDR3 residues: CASSQGRVLLNTEAFF. The CDR3 bases are TGTGCCAGCAGCCAAGGGCGGGTCTTGCTCAACACTGAAGCTTTCTTT.

The rearrangement uses TRBV2 and TRBJ2-7, with 11 positions matching TRBD1. The CDR3 runs to 14 residues. V was pared by 4 bases and J by 5 bases, with 4 bases of the junction left unmatched. In germline, CDR1 is SNHLY, CDR2 FYNNEI. The chain's CDR3 is CASSGTGGANEQYF. CDR3 sequence (DNA): TGTGCCAGCAGTGGGACAGGGGGCGCGAACGAGCAGTACTTC.

This chain connects TRBV19 to TRBJ2-1; 9 nucleotides line up with TRBD1. The CDR3 is made up of 15 amino acids. The J segment lost 4 bases and the V segment lost 4 bases, leaving 5 bases of the junction unmatched. CDR1 is LNHDA, CDR2 SQIVND, per germline (reference sequence). CDR3 loop: CASSKGQGLYNEQFF. CDR3 DNA: TGTGCCAGTAGTAAGGGACAGGGCCTATACAATGAGCAGTTCTTC.

The genes are TRBV12-5 and TRBJ2-1; the match to TRBD2 covers 11 bases. Losses at the gene ends were 4 bases for V and 2 bases for J; bases not matched to a gene: 4. The CDR3 has 16 amino acids. The germline V gene encodes CDR1 LGHNT and CDR2 FRNRAP. The DNA for the CDR3 is TGTGCTAGTGGTTCGGGACTAGCGGCCCCCTACAATGAGCAGTTCTTC. Its protein product is CASGSGLAAPYNEQFF.

The J gene is TRBJ2-2, the V gene TRBV7-8, with TRBD1 identical over 8 bases. The trim removed 1 base at V and 4 bases at J, leaving 2 bases unmatched. Germline V lookup: CDR1 SGHVS, CDR2 FQNEAQ. The CDR3 extends over 15 amino acids. DNA of the CDR3: TGTGCCAGCAGCTTAGAACAGGGGGGCACCGGGGAGCTGTTTTTT. This encodes CASSLEQGGTGELFF.

The rearrangement links TRBV19 to TRBJ1-2; tentatively, D is TRBD1 (5 bases). Germline CDR1 and CDR2: LNHDA and SQIVND (reference sequence). The V gene lost 4 bases and the J gene lost 2 bases, with 11 bases spanning the gap. This CDR3 contains 14 residues. The CDR3 region is CASSRDHGNYGYTF. As DNA, the CDR3 is TGTGCCAGTAGTAGGGACCACGGGAACTATGGCTACACCTTC.

The chain is built from TRBV18 and TRBJ1-4, with D perhaps matching TRBD1 (5 bases). CDR3 length equals 16 residues. The ends were cut back, 4 bases at V and 0 bases at J, with 12 bases in the middle. Germline CDR1 is KGHSH and CDR2 is LQKENI. The CDR3 loop reads CASSQGTVATNEKLFF. In nucleotides, the CDR3 is TGTGCCAGCTCACAAGGGACGGTTGCAACTAATGAAAAACTGTTTTTT.

Of note for this clone: The junction departs from germline at one end; a sequencing error may be responsible. The chain couples TRBV7-7 to TRBJ2-3; D is uncertain. The CDR3 is 14 residues long. From germline, CDR1 is SSHAT and CDR2 FNYEAQ (reference sequence). The CDR3 coding sequence is TGTGCTAGCAGCTTTAGAGCTAGCACAGATACGCAGTATTTT. This translates into CASSFRASTDTQYF.

The J gene is TRBJ1-5, the V gene TRBV14; TRBD1 matches at 7 bases. Trimming at V came to 1 base and at J to 3 bases, leaving 9 bases not matched to a gene. Germline CDR1 SGHDN, CDR2 FVKESK. This CDR3 is 17 amino acids long. The CDR3 nucleotides read TGTGCCAGCAGCCAAGGGAGACAGGGTATATTCAATCAGCCCCAGCATTTT. Translating it yields CASSQGRQGIFNQPQHF.